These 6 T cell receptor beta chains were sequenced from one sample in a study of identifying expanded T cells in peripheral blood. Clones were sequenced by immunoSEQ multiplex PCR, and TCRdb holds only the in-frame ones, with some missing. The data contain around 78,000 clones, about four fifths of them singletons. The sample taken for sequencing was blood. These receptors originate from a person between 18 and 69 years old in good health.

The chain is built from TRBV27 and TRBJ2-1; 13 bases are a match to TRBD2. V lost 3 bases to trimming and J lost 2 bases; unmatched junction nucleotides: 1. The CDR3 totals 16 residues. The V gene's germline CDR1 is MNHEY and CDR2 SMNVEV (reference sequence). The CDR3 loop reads CASSFGLAGAYNEQFF. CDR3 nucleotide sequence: TGTGCCAGCAGTTTCGGACTAGCGGGAGCCTACAATGAGCAGTTCTTC.

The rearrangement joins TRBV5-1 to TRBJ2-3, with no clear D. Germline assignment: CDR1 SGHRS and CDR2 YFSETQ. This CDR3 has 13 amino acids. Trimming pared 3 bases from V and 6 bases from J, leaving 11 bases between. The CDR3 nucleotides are TGCGCCAGCAGCTCAGACTTAAGGGATACGCAGTATTTT. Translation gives CASSSDLRDTQYF.

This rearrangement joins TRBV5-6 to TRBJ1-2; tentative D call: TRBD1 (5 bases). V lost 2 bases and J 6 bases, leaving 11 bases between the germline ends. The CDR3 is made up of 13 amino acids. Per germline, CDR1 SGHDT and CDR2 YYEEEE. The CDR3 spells CASSFGTVNGYTF. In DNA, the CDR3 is TGTGCCAGCAGCTTTGGGACGGTCAATGGCTACACCTTC.

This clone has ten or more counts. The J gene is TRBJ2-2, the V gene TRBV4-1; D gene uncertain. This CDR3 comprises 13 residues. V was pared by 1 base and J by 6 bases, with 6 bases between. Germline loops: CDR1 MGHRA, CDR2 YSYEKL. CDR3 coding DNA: TGCGCCAGCAGCCAAGGGAGCGCCGGGGAGCTGTTTTTT. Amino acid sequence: CASSQGSAGELFF.

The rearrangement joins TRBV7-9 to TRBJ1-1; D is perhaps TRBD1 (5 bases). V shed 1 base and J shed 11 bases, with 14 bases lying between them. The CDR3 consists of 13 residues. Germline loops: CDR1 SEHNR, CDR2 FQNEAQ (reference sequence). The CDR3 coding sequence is TGTGCCAGCAGCTTAGACGCGGGGCGCGGGGCTTTCTTT. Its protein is CASSLDAGRGAFF.

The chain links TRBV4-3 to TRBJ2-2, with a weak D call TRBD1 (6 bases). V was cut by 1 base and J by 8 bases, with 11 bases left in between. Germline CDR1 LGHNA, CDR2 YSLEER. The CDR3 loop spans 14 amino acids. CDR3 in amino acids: CASSQASGVGELFF. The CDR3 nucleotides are TGCGCCAGCAGCCAAGCCTCAGGGGTAGGGGAGCTGTTTTTT.